The TCR beta chain described here comes from a study of a mutant IDH1 vaccine in newly diagnosed glioma. Concerning this clone itself: Its matching antigen is unknown.

Time point reported: week 35, safety follow-up. Every single dose of the vaccine, 300 ug of mutant IDH1 20-mer peptide, came with topical imiquimod. The protocol was immunoSEQ multiplex PCR, while the TCRdb copy is restricted to in-frame clones and leaves out a portion. The data show 69,000 or so clones, 70% to 90% seen once. Losses at the gene ends were 5 bases for V and 3 bases for J; bases not matched to a gene: 9. The CDR3 has 16 amino acids. The germline gives CDR1 SGHTA, CDR2 FQGNSA. The input for sequencing was PBMCs, taken from a glioma patient whose treatment included an IDH1 peptide vaccine. This chain connects TRBV7-2 to TRBJ1-3, with TRBD1 identical over 8 bases. The sequence was collected from a man younger than 45 with glioma. In DNA, the CDR3 is TGTGCCAGCAGCCCCCGGACAGGGTCGGGTGGAAACACCATATATTTT. Encoded protein: CASSPRTGSGGNTIYF. Full variable domain (missing parts from reference TRBV7-2 and TRBJ1-3): GAGVSQSPSNKVTEKGKDVELRCDPISGHTALYWYRQSLGQGLEFLIYFQGNSAPDKSGLPSDRFSAERTGGSVSTLTIQRTQQEDSAVYLCASSPRTGSGGNTIYFGEGSWLTVV.